These 3 T cell receptor beta chains were sequenced from one sample in a study of cytomegalovirus exposure and HLA in healthy donors. The PCR was carried out with 60 Vbeta primers and 13 Jbeta primers. Sequencing used immunoSEQ multiplex PCR; TCRdb keeps in-frame clones, though not all of them. The sample carries some 180,000 clones, around a tenth recorded once. Source material: PBMCs. The source of these receptors is a woman in her 30s in good health and CMV-seropositive.

This clone was picked up a small number of times. The chain combines TRBV19 with TRBJ1-2, with no clear D. The V end was cut by 7 bases, the J end by 0 bases, with 15 bases between. The germline V gene encodes CDR1 LNHDA and CDR2 SQIVND (reference sequence). The CDR3 extends over 15 amino acids. The CDR3 loop reads CASTSPGSSNYGYTF. For the CDR3, the DNA is TGTGCCAGTACCTCCCCCGGGAGTTCTAACTATGGCTACACCTTC.

The chain combines TRBV6-4 with TRBJ2-1, with TRBD2 matching 9 bases. The length of the CDR3 is 15 residues. V lost 2 bases to trimming and J lost 4 bases; unmatched junction nucleotides: 3. From germline, CDR1 is MRHNA and CDR2 SNTAGT. The CDR3 protein is CASSDASGTYNEQFF. CDR3 in DNA: TGTGCCAGCAGTGACGCTAGCGGGACATACAATGAGCAGTTCTTC.

This clone has just a few counts. V gene TRBV7-9 combines with J gene TRBJ1-2; no definite D call. This CDR3 spans 15 amino acids. The V end lost 1 base, the J end lost 8 bases, and 17 bases lay between the germline ends. From germline, CDR1 is SEHNR and CDR2 FQNEAQ (reference sequence). The CDR3 nucleotides read TGTGCCAGCAGCTTAGAAGGCAGTACCGGGAGAGGCTACACCTTC. Amino acids: CASSLEGSTGRGYTF.